The rows below give T cell receptor beta chains drawn from one sample of a study of blood T cell repertoires in COVID-19. TCRdb's copy holds only in-frame clones and misses some; the assay was immunoSEQ multiplex PCR. The sample contains about 320,000 clones, approximately 90% of which appear only once. Material: PBMCs or T cells enriched from blood (not recorded which). These receptors were collected from a young woman who had recovered from COVID-19. Each CDR3 is given with its conserved first and last residue. A D gene is named only where the DNA matches it firmly. Size tells how often a clone was seen (once, few, many) or the class of an expanded clone, and some rows leave it out.

size,D,V,J,DNA,CDR3
-,-,TRBV7-9,TRBJ1-4,TGTGCCAGCAGCTTAGACGGGAATCGGGGTGAAAAACTGTTTTTT,CASSLDGNRGEKLFF
-,TRBD1,TRBV2,TRBJ1-2,TGTGCCAACCCACAGGGGGCCGGCTATGGCTACACCTTC,CANPQGAGYGYTF
-,TRBD1,TRBV15,TRBJ2-7,TGTGCCACCAGCAGAGATACGGACAGGGGAGGGACCGAGCAGTACTTC,CATSRDTDRGGTEQYF
-,-,TRBV5-8,TRBJ1-1,TGTGCCAGCAGCTTGGCCGGAGGGGCTAACACTGAAGCTTTCTTT,CASSLAGGANTEAFF
-,-,TRBV2,TRBJ1-2,TGTGCCAGCAGCCTTACGGTCGAAGGCTACACCTTC,CASSLTVEGYTF
-,-,TRBV11-3,TRBJ1-1,TGTGCCAGCAGCCCCGGGACACAGAACACTGAAGCTTTCTTT,CASSPGTQNTEAFF
once,TRBD1,TRBV5-1,TRBJ2-5,TGCGCCAGCAGCCGAACGACAGGGGTCGTAGAGACCCAGTACTTC,CASSRTTGVVETQYF
-,TRBD1,TRBV6-5,TRBJ2-5,TGTGCCAGCAACTGGGACAGGCCCCGAGAGACCCAGTACTTC,CASNWDRPRETQYF
few,-,TRBV25-1,TRBJ1-4,TGTGCCAGCAGTGAAGGATGGGGCCAGAATGAAAAACTGTTTTTT,CASSEGWGQNEKLFF
-,-,TRBV28,TRBJ2-3,TGTGCCAGCAGGGGAACCGGGACAAGGGCAGATACGCAGTATTTT,CASRGTGTRADTQYF
-,-,TRBV10-3,TRBJ2-1,TGTGCCATCAGTCAGGACTACAATGAGCAGTTCTTC,CAISQDYNEQFF
-,-,TRBV18,TRBJ2-7,TGTGCCAGCTCACCACCAAACGGCTACGAGCAGTACTTC,CASSPPNGYEQYF
-,TRBD1,TRBV2,TRBJ1-2,TGTGCCAGCAAGCCAGGGGGCGTAGGTGGCTACACCTTC,CASKPGGVGGYTF
-,-,TRBV6-5,TRBJ1-3,TGTGCCAGCAGTTACCAAGGCAGCGCCGGGAACACCATATATTTT,CASSYQGSAGNTIYF
-,-,TRBV29-1,TRBJ2-5,TGCAGCGTCTCTCCGTCTAGGACTGGAAAAGAGACCCAGTACTTC,CSVSPSRTGKETQYF
-,TRBD1,TRBV24-1,TRBJ1-1,TGTGCCACCAGTGATTTAGGGGGCGCGAGTCCACTTGACACTGAAGCTTTCTTT,CATSDLGGASPLDTEAFF
-,TRBD1,TRBV5-4,TRBJ2-4,TGTGCCAGCAGCTTAACACAGGGGTTGAACAAAAACATTCAGTACTTC,CASSLTQGLNKNIQYF
-,-,TRBV19,TRBJ2-5,TGTGCCAGCGGGGGGCAGGGCCAAGAGACCCAGTACTTC,CASGGQGQETQYF
-,TRBD1,TRBV6-5,TRBJ1-1,TGTGCCAGCAGTTGGGGACAGGGGTCCACTGAAGCTTTCTTT,CASSWGQGSTEAFF
-,TRBD2,TRBV10-3,TRBJ2-1,TGTGCCATCAGTCCGGGACTAGGTGAGCAGTTCTTC,CAISPGLGEQFF
few,-,TRBV3-1/TRBV3-2,TRBJ2-5,TGTGCCAGCAGCCAAGAATCCGGTCGCCGCGGGACCCAGTACTTC,CASSQESGRRGTQYF
-,-,TRBV10-3,TRBJ1-1,TGTGCCATCAGTGAGTCGTTCCCGGGGACTGAAGCTTTCTTT,CAISESFPGTEAFF
-,TRBD1,TRBV6-2/TRBV6-3,TRBJ1-1,TGTGCCAGCAGTTACTTCAGGGGGCTGGGGACTGAAGCTTTCTTT,CASSYFRGLGTEAFF
-,TRBD1,TRBV7-9,TRBJ1-2,TGTGCCAGCAGCCCGCTCACAGGGGCTGGCTACACCTTC,CASSPLTGAGYTF
-,-,TRBV18,TRBJ1-5,TGTGCCAGCTCTCCGGGACCCCGGGAGGGCCAGCCCCAGCATTTT,CASSPGPREGQPQHF
-,-,TRBV3-1/TRBV3-2,TRBJ2-1,TGTGCCAGCAGCCAAGAAAGAGTCCCCTACAATGAGCAGTTCTTC,CASSQERVPYNEQFF
few,-,TRBV5-1,TRBJ1-4,TGCGCCAGCAGCTCCTCTGACAGTTTAAGGGAAAAACTGTTTTTT,CASSSSDSLREKLFF
-,TRBD2,TRBV30,TRBJ2-5,TGTGCCTGGAGTGTATGGCGGGGGGGAGGTGAGACCCAGTACTTC,CAWSVWRGGGETQYF
once,TRBD1,TRBV27,TRBJ2-1,TGTGCCAGCAGCTCGGACAGGGGGATGTACAATGAGCAGTTCTTC,CASSSDRGMYNEQFF
once,TRBD1,TRBV19,TRBJ1-6,TGTGCCAGCGCATCTGGACAGGGGTTAGGATCACCCCTCCACTTT,CASASGQGLGSPLHF
-,-,TRBV3-1/TRBV3-2,TRBJ2-3,TGTGCCAGCAGCCAAGAGCCTTACGGCAGGGGCCGCGATACGCAGTATTTT,CASSQEPYGRGRDTQYF
-,TRBD2,TRBV28,TRBJ2-1,TGTGCCAGCGAGGATTCTAGCGGGGGGCTCAGCTCCTACAATGAGCAGTTCTTC,CASEDSSGGLSSYNEQFF
-,TRBD2,TRBV19,TRBJ2-6,TGTGCCAGTAAGTCTAGCGGGGGATCTGGGGCCAACGTCCTGACTTTC,CASKSSGGSGANVLTF
-,TRBD1,TRBV27,TRBJ1-5,TGTGCCAGCAGTTTATTGGGACTTTCAGGGGGAAGGAATCAGCCCCAGCATTTT,CASSLLGLSGGRNQPQHF
few,TRBD1,TRBV13,TRBJ1-2,TGTGCCAGCAGCCCAAAACAGGGGGTGGTCGATGGCTACACCTTC,CASSPKQGVVDGYTF
-,TRBD1,TRBV6-5,TRBJ1-2,TGTGCCAGCAGTTACAGCGGGACAGGGGAACGTGGCTACACCTTC,CASSYSGTGERGYTF
-,TRBD1,TRBV5-1,TRBJ1-1,TGCGCCAGCAGCGGGACAGCCATGAACACTGAAGCTTTCTTT,CASSGTAMNTEAFF
-,-,TRBV15,TRBJ1-2,TGTGCCACCAGCAGAGATGTTACGGGGGGCGGCTACACCTTC,CATSRDVTGGGYTF
few,-,TRBV6-1,TRBJ1-5,TGTGCCAGCAGTGAAGTGGGCATTAGCAATCAGCCCCAGCATTTT,CASSEVGISNQPQHF
-,TRBD1,TRBV14,TRBJ2-5,TGTGCCAGCAGCCAAGTCCCGGGACAGGGAACGGAGTACTTC,CASSQVPGQGTEYF
-,-,TRBV11-2,TRBJ1-2,TGTGCCAGCAGCTTAGGTTGGCGGCACGGCTATGGCTACACCTTC,CASSLGWRHGYGYTF
-,-,TRBV12-3/TRBV12-4,TRBJ1-4,TGTGCCAGCAGTTTTCAGAATGAAAAACTGTTTTTT,CASSFQNEKLFF